What follows are 22 T cell receptor beta chains derived from one specimen sequenced in a study of T-cell reconstitution after alpha-beta-depleted transplantation in children. Unique molecular identifiers featured in how the TCRbeta library was prepared. One entry per CDR3 protein results from TCRdb running MiXCR on the PCR reads. Altogether hundreds of thousands of distinct CDR3 sequences are present, 20% to 30% being singletons, with the ten largest covering about 5%. This sample comprised PBMCs, mostly from graft donor cells, obtained 360 days after TCRalphabeta/CD19-depleted stem cell transplant. All receptors come from a female patient between 2 and 15 years old who had a stem cell transplant for congenital amegakaryocytic thrombocytopenia, so the T cells may come from the graft donor.

This clonotype was detected a few times. The rearrangement links TRBV10-3 to TRBJ2-2; TRBD1 matches at 10 bases. This CDR3 comprises 15 residues. The J segment lost 1 base and the V segment lost 6 bases, leaving 2 bases of the junction unmatched. Per the germline V gene, CDR1 is ENHRY and CDR2 is SYGVKD. CDR3 nucleotides: TGTGCCATCAGGAGGGACAGGGGGAACACCGGGGAGCTGTTTTTT. This sequence encodes CAIRRDRGNTGELFF.

The chain has TRBV7-9 and TRBJ2-1; D is undetermined. With 1 base removed from V and 7 bases from J, the gap between germline ends came to 17 bases. Germline CDR1 reads SEHNR; CDR2 reads FQNEAQ (reference sequence). The length of the CDR3 is 16 residues. The CDR3 coding sequence is TGTGCCAGCAGCTTAGAGTGGGATCCCAACTGGAATGAGCAGTTCTTC. The encoded protein is CASSLEWDPNWNEQFF. Together with reference TRBV7-9 and TRBJ2-1, the CDR3 gives the full variable domain: DTGVSQNPRHKITKRGQNVTFRCDPISEHNRLYWYRQTLGQGPEFLTYFQNEAQLEKSRLLSDRFSAERPKGSFSTLEIQRTEQGDSAMYLCASSLEWDPNWNEQFFGPGTRLTVL.

This clonotype has a handful of counts. The V call is TRBV12-3 or TRBV12-4, the J call TRBJ2-5; the D is unclear. The CDR3 covers 12 residues. V lost 3 bases to trimming and J lost 5 bases, with 7 bases between them. This CDR3 is CASSFFMETQYF. In nucleotides, the CDR3 is TGTGCCAGCAGTTTTTTTATGGAGACCCAGTACTTC.

This chain links TRBV21-1 with TRBJ2-7; TRBD2 was called by the table and not checked on the DNA. TRBV21-1 is described as a pseudogene. The CDR3 has 18 residues. The CDR3 loop reads CASSTTSGGALSSYEQYF. The CDR3 nucleotides read TGTGCCAGCAGCACGACTAGCGGGGGGGCGTTGAGCTCCTACGAGCAGTACTTC.

In its sample, this clonotype was seen many times. The rearrangement joins TRBV29-1 to TRBJ2-7; D is unclear. The V and J ends lost 6 bases and 6 bases respectively, with 12 bases between them. There are 11 residues in the CDR3. Germline CDR1 reads SQVTM; CDR2 reads ANQGSEA. Here the CDR3 reads CSVQKVGEQYF. CDR3 in DNA: TGCAGCGTCCAAAAAGTAGGCGAGCAGTACTTC.

The CDR3 DNA is TGCGCCAGCAGAATCAGGGTTCAAGAGACCCAGTACTTC. Its translation is CASRIRVQETQYF. The rearrangement uses TRBV5-1 and TRBJ2-5, with TRBD1 as a possible D gene (5 bases). The CDR3 spans 13 residues. Germline CDR1 is SGHRS and CDR2 is YFSETQ. V shed 5 bases and J shed 2 bases, with 10 bases lying between them. Full variable domain (outside the CDR3, taken from reference TRBV5-1 and TRBJ2-5): KAGVTQTPRYLIKTRGQQVTLSCSPISGHRSVSWYQQTPGQGLQFLFEYFSETQRNKGNFPGRFSGRQFSNSRSEMNVSTLELGDSALYLCASRIRVQETQYFGPGTRLLVL.

J is TRBJ1-5 and V is TRBV18; 7 bases map to TRBD1. CDR1 is KGHSH, CDR2 LQKENI, per germline. CDR3 length: 13 residues. Unmatched junction bases numbered 0, after V lost 3 bases and J lost 4 bases. CDR3 in DNA: TGTGCCAGCTCACCGACAGGGAATCAGCCCCAGCATTTT. Protein product: CASSPTGNQPQHF.

The CDR3: CASSTGDYGYTF. The CDR3 DNA is TGTGCCAGCAGTACCGGGGACTATGGCTACACCTTC. The chain couples TRBV6-5 to TRBJ1-2; the D is unclear. V was cut by 5 bases and J by 3 bases, with 7 bases left in between. This CDR3 has 12 residues. Germline loops: CDR1 MNHEY, CDR2 SVGAGI.

This clonotype showed up many times. This rearrangement joins TRBV10-3 to TRBJ1-5; 9 nucleotides align to TRBD1. Per the germline V gene, CDR1 is ENHRY and CDR2 is SYGVKD. There are 14 residues in the CDR3. J was trimmed by 7 bases and V by 4 bases; bases with no gene match: 5. The CDR3 here is CAISGTGVLQPQHF. The CDR3 DNA reads TGTGCCATCAGTGGGACAGGGGTTTTACAGCCCCAGCATTTT.

A few counts support this clonotype. A much larger clonotype is one base distant, so this may be a read error. The V gene is TRBV11-2, the J gene TRBJ2-1; D unclear. Looked up from germline, CDR1 is SGHAT and CDR2 is FQNNGV. CDR3 length: 11 amino acids. In DNA form, the CDR3 reads TGTGCCAGCAGCGGATACAATGGGCAGTTCTTC. It translates to CASSGYNGQFF.

This rearrangement joins TRBV4-2 to TRBJ2-6, with TRBD1 matching 8 bases. Germline V lookup: CDR1 LGHNA, CDR2 YNFKEQ. V shed 4 bases and J 3 bases; nucleotides not matched to a gene: 5. The CDR3 covers 16 residues. CDR3 region: CASSPQGAFGANVLTF. The CDR3 DNA reads TGTGCCAGCAGCCCCCAGGGGGCCTTTGGGGCCAACGTCCTGACTTTC.

This rearrangement joins TRBV15 to TRBJ2-5, with TRBD1 identical over 8 bases. CDR1 is LNHNV, CDR2 YYDKDF, per germline (reference sequence). The CDR3 loop spans 12 amino acids. V was clipped by 9 bases and J by 5 bases; unmatched bases: 5. The CDR3 DNA reads TGTGCCACGGGGACAGGTTTGGAGACCCAGTACTTC. This gives the protein CATGTGLETQYF.

This clonotype was observed a few times. V gene TRBV5-1 combines with J gene TRBJ2-3; 9 bases map to TRBD1. Germline CDR1 and CDR2: SGHRS and YFSETQ. V lost 0 bases, J lost 5 bases, and 4 bases stayed unmatched. The CDR3 is made up of 15 amino acids. CDR3 bases: TGCGCCAGCAGCTTGGCCGGGACAGGGTTAGATACGCAGTATTTT. Protein product: CASSLAGTGLDTQYF.

The chain employs TRBV7-8 and TRBJ2-7; D not resolved. V lost 1 base, J lost 1 base, and 11 bases lay in between. In germline, CDR1 is SGHVS, CDR2 FQNEAQ. The CDR3 contains 15 residues. In DNA form, the CDR3 reads TGTGCCAGCAGCTTAGACGTCGTCGGGTCCTACGAGCAGTACTTC. Translated: CASSLDVVGSYEQYF.

The chain has TRBV4-2 and TRBJ2-7; possible D gene TRBD2, 5 bases. CDR1 is LGHNA and CDR2 is YNFKEQ in the germline V gene. V was cut by 0 bases and J by 11 bases, with 11 bases left in between. The CDR3 runs 12 residues. The CDR3 here is CASSQDGSVEYF. CDR3 DNA sequence: TGTGCCAGCAGCCAAGATGGGAGCGTGGAGTACTTC.

This clonotype was picked up many times. The chain is built from TRBV4-3 and TRBJ2-7, with D possibly being TRBD1 (6 bases). The ends were cut back, 0 bases at V and 9 bases at J, with 18 bases in the middle. This CDR3 has 15 residues. Germline CDR1 reads LGHNA; CDR2 reads YSLEER. CDR3 nucleotide sequence: TGCGCCAGCAGCCAAGATCAGAACAGGGTAGCTGGGCAGTACTTC. This translates into CASSQDQNRVAGQYF.

The chain employs TRBV6-1 and TRBJ2-6; D not certain. Germline lookup yields CDR1 MNHNS and CDR2 SASEGT. This CDR3 is 17 amino acids long. V was trimmed by 4 bases and J by 0 bases, leaving 13 bases between them. CDR3 sequence reads: CASSVPGPISGANVLTF. The DNA of the CDR3 is TGTGCCAGCAGTGTCCCGGGCCCAATCTCTGGGGCCAACGTCCTGACTTTC.

This clonotype has a handful of counts. This chain joins TRBV4-2 and TRBJ1-6; D unclear. The germline V gene encodes CDR1 LGHNA and CDR2 YNFKEQ. The length of the CDR3 is 17 residues. The V and J ends lost 4 bases and 1 base respectively, with 14 bases between them. CDR3 residues: CASSLWHPRSYNSPLHF. DNA for the CDR3: TGTGCCAGCAGCCTGTGGCACCCGAGGTCCTATAATTCACCCCTCCACTTT.

The rearrangement joins TRBV10-3 to TRBJ2-6; D unresolved. With 3 bases removed from V and 0 bases from J, the gap between germline ends came to 3 bases. CDR1 ENHRY and CDR2 SYGVKD come from the germline V gene. The CDR3 covers 14 residues. The CDR3 loop reads CAISDRSGANVLTF. CDR3 sequence (DNA): TGTGCCATCAGTGATCGCTCTGGGGCCAACGTCCTGACTTTC.

This clonotype was counted only a few times. The chain couples TRBV20-1 to TRBJ2-3; D remains unclear. The CDR3 has 12 residues. CDR1 is DFQATT, CDR2 SNEGSKA, per germline (reference sequence). Trimming shortened V by 0 bases and J by 2 bases, and 3 bases separated the two germline ends. The CDR3 DNA sequence: TGCAGTGCTAGAGAAGACACAGATACGCAGTATTTT. It translates to CSAREDTDTQYF.

The table lists this clonotype with a few counts. V usage is TRBV6-2 or TRBV6-3 and J usage is TRBJ2-5, with 10 bases that match TRBD2. Looked up from germline, CDR1 is MNHEY and CDR2 is SVGEGT. The CDR3 runs 16 residues. V gave up 2 bases and J gave up 4 bases; unmatched junction bases: 7. CDR3 loop: CASSYDTSGTPETQYF. CDR3 nucleotides: TGTGCCAGCAGTTACGACACTAGCGGGACCCCAGAGACCCAGTACTTC.

The rearrangement joins TRBV12-3 or TRBV12-4 to TRBJ2-3; D might be TRBD2 (6 bases). This CDR3 contains 15 residues. The ends were cut back, 6 bases at V and 1 base at J, with 14 bases in the middle. CDR3 in amino acids: CASRSGRWGTDTQYF. CDR3 DNA: TGTGCCAGCAGGTCGGGGAGGTGGGGCACAGATACGCAGTATTTT.